Described below is a single T cell receptor (beta chain) sequence and its context. The source of the sample is a study of PD-L1 blockade in urothelial cancer. Study context: Previous chemotherapy exposure amounted to 0 to 3 regimens for patients. It was at 3 weeks (second dose) and 6 weeks after treatment start that blood was analyzed.

TCRdb's table, derived via immunoSEQ multiplex PCR, lists solely in-frame clones and lacks some. The sample holds about 30,000 clones; around 80% are singletons and the top ten take about 3%. Time point specified: peripheral blood 6 weeks after treatment start. The sequenced sample was PBMCs, obtained around atezolizumab (anti-PD-L1) treatment. This TCR was recovered from a man aged 65 to 85 with urothelial cancer.

In DNA form, the CDR3 reads TGTGCCAGCAGCCGGGGACTAGCCCTCCTAGAGCAGTACTTC. Protein: CASSRGLALLEQYF. The J gene is TRBJ2-7, the V gene TRBV14; 9 nucleotides align to TRBD2. Germline loops: CDR1 SGHDN, CDR2 FVKESK. This CDR3 region has 14 residues. Losses at the gene ends were 4 bases for V and 7 bases for J; bases not matched to a gene: 8.